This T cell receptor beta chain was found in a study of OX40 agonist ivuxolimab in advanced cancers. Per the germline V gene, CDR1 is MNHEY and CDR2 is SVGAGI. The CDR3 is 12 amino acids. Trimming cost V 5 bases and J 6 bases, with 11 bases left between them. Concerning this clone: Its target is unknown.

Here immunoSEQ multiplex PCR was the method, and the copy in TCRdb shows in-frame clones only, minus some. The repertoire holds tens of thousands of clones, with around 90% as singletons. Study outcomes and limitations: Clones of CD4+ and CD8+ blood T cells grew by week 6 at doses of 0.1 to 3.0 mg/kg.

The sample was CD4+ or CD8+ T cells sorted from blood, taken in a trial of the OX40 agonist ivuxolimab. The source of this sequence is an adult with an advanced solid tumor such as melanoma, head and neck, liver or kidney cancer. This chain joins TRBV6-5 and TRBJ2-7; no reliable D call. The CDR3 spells CASSQSGREQYF. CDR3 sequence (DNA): TGTGCCAGCAGTCAATCTGGGCGCGAGCAGTACTTC.